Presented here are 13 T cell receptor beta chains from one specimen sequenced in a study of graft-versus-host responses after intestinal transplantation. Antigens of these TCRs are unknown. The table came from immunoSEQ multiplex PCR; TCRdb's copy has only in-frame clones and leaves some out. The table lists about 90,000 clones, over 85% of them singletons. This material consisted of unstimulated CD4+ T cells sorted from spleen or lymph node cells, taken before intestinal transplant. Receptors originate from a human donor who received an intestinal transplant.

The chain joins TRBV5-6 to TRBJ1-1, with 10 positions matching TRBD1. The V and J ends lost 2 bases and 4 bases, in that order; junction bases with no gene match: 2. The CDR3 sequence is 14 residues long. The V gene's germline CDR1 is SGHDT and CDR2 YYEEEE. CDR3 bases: TGTGCCAGCAGCTTCGGACAGGGGGGCACTGAAGCTTTCTTT. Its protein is CASSFGQGGTEAFF.

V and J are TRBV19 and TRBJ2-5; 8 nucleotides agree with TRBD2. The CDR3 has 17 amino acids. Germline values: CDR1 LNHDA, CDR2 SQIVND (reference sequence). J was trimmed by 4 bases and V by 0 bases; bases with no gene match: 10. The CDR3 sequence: CASSIDLGGRGGETQYF. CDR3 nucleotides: TGTGCCAGTAGTATAGATCTCGGAGGACGGGGGGGAGAGACCCAGTACTTC.

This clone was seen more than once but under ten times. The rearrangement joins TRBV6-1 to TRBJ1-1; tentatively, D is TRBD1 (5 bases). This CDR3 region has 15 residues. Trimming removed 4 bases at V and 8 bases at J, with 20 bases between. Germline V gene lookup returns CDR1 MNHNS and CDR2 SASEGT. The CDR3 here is CASSGLRGFWGEAFF. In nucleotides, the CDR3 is TGTGCCAGCAGTGGGCTAAGGGGATTTTGGGGAGAAGCTTTCTTT.

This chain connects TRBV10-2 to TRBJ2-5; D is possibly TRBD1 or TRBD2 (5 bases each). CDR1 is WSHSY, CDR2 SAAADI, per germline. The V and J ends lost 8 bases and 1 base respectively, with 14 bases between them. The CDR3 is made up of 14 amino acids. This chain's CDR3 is CASGGWRLQETQYF. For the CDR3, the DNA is TGCGCCAGCGGGGGTTGGCGGCTCCAAGAGACCCAGTACTTC.

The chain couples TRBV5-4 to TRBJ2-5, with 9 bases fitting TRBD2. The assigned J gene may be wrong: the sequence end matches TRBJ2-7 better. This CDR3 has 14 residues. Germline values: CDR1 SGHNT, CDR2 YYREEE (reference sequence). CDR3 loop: CASSLTSGYYEQYF. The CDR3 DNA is TGTGCCAGCAGCTTGACTAGCGGGTACTACGAGCAGTACTTC.

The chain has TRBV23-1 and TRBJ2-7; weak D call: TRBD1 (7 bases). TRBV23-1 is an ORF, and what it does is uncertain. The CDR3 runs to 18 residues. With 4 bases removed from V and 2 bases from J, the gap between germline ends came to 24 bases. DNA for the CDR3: TGCGCCAGCAGTCTCCCGGGACAGCGAACGGGAGCCGCCTACGAGCAGTACTTC. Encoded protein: CASSLPGQRTGAAYEQYF.

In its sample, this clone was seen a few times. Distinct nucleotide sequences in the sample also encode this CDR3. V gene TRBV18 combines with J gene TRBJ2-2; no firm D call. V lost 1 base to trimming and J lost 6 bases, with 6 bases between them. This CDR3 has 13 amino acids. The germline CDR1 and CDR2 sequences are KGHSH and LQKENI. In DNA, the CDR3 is TGTGCCAGCTCACCACTAGTCGCCGGGGAGCTGTTTTTT. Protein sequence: CASSPLVAGELFF.

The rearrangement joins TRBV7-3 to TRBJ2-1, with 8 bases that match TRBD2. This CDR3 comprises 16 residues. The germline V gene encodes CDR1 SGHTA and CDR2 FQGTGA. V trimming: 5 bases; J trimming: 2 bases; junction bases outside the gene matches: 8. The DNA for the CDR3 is TGTGCCAGCAGCCGGGAGGGCCCAAGTCCCTACAATGAGCAGTTCTTC. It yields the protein CASSREGPSPYNEQFF.

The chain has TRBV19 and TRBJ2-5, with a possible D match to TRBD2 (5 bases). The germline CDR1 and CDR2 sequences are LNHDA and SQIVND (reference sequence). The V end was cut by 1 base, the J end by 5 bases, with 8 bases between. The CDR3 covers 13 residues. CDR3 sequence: CASSIGGRETQYF. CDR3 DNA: TGTGCCAGTAGTATAGGAGGGCGGGAGACCCAGTACTTC.

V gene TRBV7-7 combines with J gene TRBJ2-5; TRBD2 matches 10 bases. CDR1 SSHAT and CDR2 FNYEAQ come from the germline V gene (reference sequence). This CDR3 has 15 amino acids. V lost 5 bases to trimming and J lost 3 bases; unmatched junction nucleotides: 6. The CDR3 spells CASSVGSGREETQYF. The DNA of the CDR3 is TGTGCCAGCAGCGTTGGGAGCGGGAGGGAAGAGACCCAGTACTTC.

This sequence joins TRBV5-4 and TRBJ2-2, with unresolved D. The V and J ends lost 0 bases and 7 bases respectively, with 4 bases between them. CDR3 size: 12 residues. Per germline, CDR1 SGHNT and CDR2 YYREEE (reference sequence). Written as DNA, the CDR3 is TGTGCCAGCAGCTTGGTGGACGGGGAGCTGTTTTTT. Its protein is CASSLVDGELFF.

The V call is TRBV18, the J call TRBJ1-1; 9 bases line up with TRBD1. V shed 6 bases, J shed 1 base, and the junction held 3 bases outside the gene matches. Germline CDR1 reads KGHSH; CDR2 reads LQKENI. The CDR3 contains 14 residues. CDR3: CASSLQGANTEAFF. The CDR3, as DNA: TGTGCCAGCTCGCTACAGGGGGCGAACACTGAAGCTTTCTTT.

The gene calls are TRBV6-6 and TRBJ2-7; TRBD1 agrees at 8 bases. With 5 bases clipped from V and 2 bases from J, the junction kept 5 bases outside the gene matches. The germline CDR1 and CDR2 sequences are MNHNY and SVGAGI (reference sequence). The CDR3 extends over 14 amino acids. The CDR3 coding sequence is TGTGCCAGCAGTACAGGGGGTGGAACCTACGAGCAGTACTTC. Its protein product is CASSTGGGTYEQYF.